Detailed here is one T cell receptor (beta chain). Its antigen remains unidentified. The sample originates from a study of cytomegalovirus exposure and HLA in healthy donors. Primers included in the PCR were 60 Vbeta and 13 Jbeta primers. Profiling relied on immunoSEQ multiplex PCR, and the TCRdb table lists in-frame clones only, not all of them. The profile covers about 140,000 clones, with approximately 82% appearing a single time and roughly 2.1% taken by the ten largest. Overall study results and limits: In a later analysis, donors in an Asian-associated ancestry cluster reportedly had fewer N-insertions in productive TCRs than the cohort mean.

The receptor was derived from a woman aged 40-49 years in good health and CMV-seronegative. What was sequenced was PBMCs.

The CDR3: CASTAGGINEQFF. The CDR3 DNA is TGTGCCAGCACGGCGGGAGGTATCAATGAGCAGTTCTTC. This rearrangement joins TRBV2 to TRBJ2-1, with 8 positions matching TRBD2. Trimming at V came to 7 bases and at J to 6 bases, leaving 5 bases not matched to a gene. The CDR3 contains 13 residues. Germline assignment: CDR1 SNHLY and CDR2 FYNNEI. Full variable domain (remainder filled in from reference TRBV2 and TRBJ2-1): EPEVTQTPSHQVTQMGQEVILRCVPISNHLYFYWYRQILGQKVEFLVSFYNNEISEKSEIFDDQFSVERPDGSNFTLKIRSTKLEDSAMYFCASTAGGINEQFFGPGTRLTVL.